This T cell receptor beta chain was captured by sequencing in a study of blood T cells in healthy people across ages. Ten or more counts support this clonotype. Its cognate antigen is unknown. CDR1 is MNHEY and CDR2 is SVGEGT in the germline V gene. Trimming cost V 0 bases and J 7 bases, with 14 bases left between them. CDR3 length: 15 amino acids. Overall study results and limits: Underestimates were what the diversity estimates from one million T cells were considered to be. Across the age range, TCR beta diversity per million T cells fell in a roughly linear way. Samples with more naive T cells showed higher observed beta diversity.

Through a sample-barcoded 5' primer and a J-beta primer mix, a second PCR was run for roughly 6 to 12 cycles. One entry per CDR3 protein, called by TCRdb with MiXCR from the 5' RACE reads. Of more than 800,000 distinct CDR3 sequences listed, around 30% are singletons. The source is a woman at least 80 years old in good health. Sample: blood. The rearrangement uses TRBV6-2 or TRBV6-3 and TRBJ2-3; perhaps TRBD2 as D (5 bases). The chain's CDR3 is CASSYSPGLRYTQYF. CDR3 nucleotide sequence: TGTGCCAGCAGTTACTCACCAGGACTCAGGTATACGCAGTATTTT.